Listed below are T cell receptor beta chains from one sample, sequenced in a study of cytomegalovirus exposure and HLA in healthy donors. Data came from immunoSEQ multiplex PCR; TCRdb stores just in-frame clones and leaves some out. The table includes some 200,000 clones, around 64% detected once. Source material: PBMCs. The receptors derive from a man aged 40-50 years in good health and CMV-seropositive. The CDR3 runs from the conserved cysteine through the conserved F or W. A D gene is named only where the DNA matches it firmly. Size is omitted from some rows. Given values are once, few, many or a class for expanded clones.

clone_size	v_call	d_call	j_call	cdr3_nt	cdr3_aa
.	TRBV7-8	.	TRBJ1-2	TGTGCCAGCAGCTTAGGAGGATACCAGGGGTACTATGGCTACACCTTC	CASSLGGYQGYYGYTF
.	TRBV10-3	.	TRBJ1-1	TGTGCCATCCGGGACAATACGGGGACTGAAGCTTTCTTT	CAIRDNTGTEAFF
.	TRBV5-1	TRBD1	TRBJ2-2	TGCGCCAGCAGTTATTCAGGGGGCCAGGCCACCGGGGAGCTGTTTTTT	CASSYSGGQATGELFF
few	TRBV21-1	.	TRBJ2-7	TGTGCCAGCAGCAGCGGGCCTGACGAGCAGTACTTC	CASSSGPDEQYF
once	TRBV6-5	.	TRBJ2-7	TGTGCCAGCAGTTACTCAGGACAACCGTACGAGCAGTACTTC	CASSYSGQPYEQYF
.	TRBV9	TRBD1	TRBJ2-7	TGTGCCAGCAGCTTCAGGACAGGGGGCGGCGAGCAGTACTTC	CASSFRTGGGEQYF
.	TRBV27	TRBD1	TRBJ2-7	TGTGCCAGCAGTGCCGGGACAGGATCCTACGAGCAGTACTTC	CASSAGTGSYEQYF
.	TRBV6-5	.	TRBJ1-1	TGTGCCAGCAGTTCCCCGAAGGAGAGGGCTTTCTTT	CASSSPKERAFF
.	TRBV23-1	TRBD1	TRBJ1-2	TGCGCCAGCAGTACCCAGGGGGCTCGGGATGGCTACACCTTC	CASSTQGARDGYTF
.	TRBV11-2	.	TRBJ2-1	TGTGCCAGCAGCTTTAACCCGAGCTCCTACAATGAGCAGTTCTTC	CASSFNPSSYNEQFF
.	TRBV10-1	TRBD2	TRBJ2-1	TGCGCCAGCAGTGAGCCTCGGACTAGCGGGGGTAATGAGCAGTTCTTC	CASSEPRTSGGNEQFF
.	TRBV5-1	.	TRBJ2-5	TGCGCCAGCAGTGAGCAAGGGGAAGAGACCCAGTACTTC	CASSEQGEETQYF
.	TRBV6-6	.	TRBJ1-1	TGTGCCAGCTTCCCAAGAAAAACAGAGCACACTGAAGCTTTCTTT	CASFPRKTEHTEAFF
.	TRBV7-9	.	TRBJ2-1	TGTGCCAGCAGCCCGGACAGTCTATCCTACAATGAGCAGTTCTTC	CASSPDSLSYNEQFF
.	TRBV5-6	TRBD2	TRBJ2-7	TGTGCCAGCAGCAAACTAGCGGGGGGAACCCACTGGGAGCAGTACTTC	CASSKLAGGTHWEQYF
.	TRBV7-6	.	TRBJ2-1	TGTGCCAGCAGCTTAGGGGGACTCCTAATCTACAATGAGCAGTTCTTC	CASSLGGLLIYNEQFF
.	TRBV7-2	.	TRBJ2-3	TGTGCCAGCAGCTTCCTTACAGATACGCAGTATTTT	CASSFLTDTQYF
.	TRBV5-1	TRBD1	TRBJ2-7	TGCGCCAGCAGCGCGGGGACAGGTAGGACCTACGAGCAGTACTTC	CASSAGTGRTYEQYF
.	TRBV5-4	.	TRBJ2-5	TGTGCCAGCAGCACGAAGGGGGGGGCAGGGCAAGAGACCCAGTACTTC	CASSTKGGAGQETQYF
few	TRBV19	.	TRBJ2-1	TGTGCCAGTAGTATAGTTGCAGGGAATATCGACAATGAGCAGTTCTTC	CASSIVAGNIDNEQFF
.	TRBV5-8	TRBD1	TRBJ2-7	TGTGCCAGCAGCTTGGCCGGGACAGGGGCGTACTACGAGCAGTACTTC	CASSLAGTGAYYEQYF
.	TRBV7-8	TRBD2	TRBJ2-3	TGTGCCAGCAGCTTAAGGGGAGGGGTCGCTAGCACAGATACGCAGTATTTT	CASSLRGGVASTDTQYF
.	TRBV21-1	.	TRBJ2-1	TGTGCCAGCACCCAAAAGGCTAGCGGGGGGTACAATGAGCAGTTCTTC	CASTQKASGGYNEQFF
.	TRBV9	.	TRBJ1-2	TGTGCCAGCAGGGAGGACGGGAACTATGGCTACACCTTC	CASREDGNYGYTF
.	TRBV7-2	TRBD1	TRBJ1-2	TGTGCCAGCAGCTTAGGGAGTTGGGACAGGGCTGGCTACACCTTC	CASSLGSWDRAGYTF
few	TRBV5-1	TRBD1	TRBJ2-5	TGCGCCAGCAGCCCCCGACAGGGGACTGAGACCCAGTACTTC	CASSPRQGTETQYF
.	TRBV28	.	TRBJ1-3	TGTGCCAGTACTGCCCCCTCTGGAAACACCATATATTTT	CASTAPSGNTIYF
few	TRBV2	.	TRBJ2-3	TGTGCCAGCCGGACAGAAGGAGATACGCAGTATTTT	CASRTEGDTQYF
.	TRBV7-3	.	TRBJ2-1	TGTGCCAGCAGCCTCCGGGGTGGCTCCTACAATGAGCAGTTCTTC	CASSLRGGSYNEQFF
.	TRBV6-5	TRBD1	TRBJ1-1	TGTGCCAGCAGTCCCCGGGACAGGGGAACTTTCTTT	CASSPRDRGTFF
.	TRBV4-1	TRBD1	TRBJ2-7	TGCGCCAGCAGCCACTCCCGCGGGACAGGGAACGAGCAGTACTTC	CASSHSRGTGNEQYF
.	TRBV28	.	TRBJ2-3	TGTGCCAGCAGTCCCAGGACAGTCACTAGCACAGATACGCAGTATTTT	CASSPRTVTSTDTQYF
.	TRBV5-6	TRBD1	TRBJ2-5	TGTGCCAGCAGCTCGGGGCCGAGGGACAGGGGAGAGACCCAGTACTTC	CASSSGPRDRGETQYF
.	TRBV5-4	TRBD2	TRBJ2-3	TGTGCCAGCAGCCGTAGCGGGGGGGCCGGAGATACGCAGTATTTT	CASSRSGGAGDTQYF
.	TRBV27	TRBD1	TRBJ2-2	TGTGCCAGCTCGGTAGGACAGGGGAGCACCGGGGAGCTGTTTTTT	CASSVGQGSTGELFF
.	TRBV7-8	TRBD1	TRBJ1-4	TGTGCCAGCAGCCCGGGACAGGGCCTGAATGAAAAACTGTTTTTT	CASSPGQGLNEKLFF
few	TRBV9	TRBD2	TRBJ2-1	TGTGCCAGCAGCGTAGACCTAGCGGCTTACAATGAGCAGTTCTTC	CASSVDLAAYNEQFF
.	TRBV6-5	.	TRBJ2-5	TGTGCCAGCAGTTACTACGAAGGGGGAGAGACCCAGTACTTC	CASSYYEGGETQYF
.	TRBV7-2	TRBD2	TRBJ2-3	TGTGCCAGCAGCCCCGCTAGCGGGGGAGCAGATACGCAGTATTTT	CASSPASGGADTQYF
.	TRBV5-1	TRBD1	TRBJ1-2	TGCGCCAGCAGCTCGACAGGGGGGGACTATGGCTACACCTTC	CASSSTGGDYGYTF
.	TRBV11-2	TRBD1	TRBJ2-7	TGTGCCAGCAGCTTGAGGACAGGGGGCTACGAGCAGTACTTC	CASSLRTGGYEQYF
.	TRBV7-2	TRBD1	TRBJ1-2	TGTGCCAGCAGCTTTGCCGGGACAGGGGGCATAGGAGGCTACACCTTC	CASSFAGTGGIGGYTF
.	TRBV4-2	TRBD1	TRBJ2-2	TGTGCCAGCAGCCAAGATATACCAGGGGGCGCGAACACCGGGGAGCTGTTTTTT	CASSQDIPGGANTGELFF
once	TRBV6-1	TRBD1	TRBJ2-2	TGTGCCAGCAGTGAAGCGCACAGGGGTGACACCGGGGAGCTGTTTTTT	CASSEAHRGDTGELFF
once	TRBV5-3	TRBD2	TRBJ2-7	TGTGCCATTGGCCCAGACGTTCATAGCGGGACCTACGAGCAGTACTTC	CAIGPDVHSGTYEQYF
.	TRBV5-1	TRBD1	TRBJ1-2	TGCGCCAGCAGGAACAGGACAGGGACCCTCTATGGCTACACCTTC	CASRNRTGTLYGYTF
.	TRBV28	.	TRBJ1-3	TGTGCCAGCAGGTACAGGGTTTCCGGAAACACCATATATTTT	CASRYRVSGNTIYF
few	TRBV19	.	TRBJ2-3	TGTGCCAGTTGTAGGAGTAGCACAGATACGCAGTATTTT	CASCRSSTDTQYF
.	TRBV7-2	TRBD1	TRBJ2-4	TGTGCCAGCAGCTTGGGGCCGGCGGGACAGGGAATAAACATTCAGTACTTC	CASSLGPAGQGINIQYF
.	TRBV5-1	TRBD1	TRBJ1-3	TGCGCCAGCAGCTTGGCCCTGGGACAGCGAAACACCATATATTTT	CASSLALGQRNTIYF
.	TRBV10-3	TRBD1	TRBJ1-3	TGTGCCATCAGTCTACAGGGGAAAGGAAACACCATATATTTT	CAISLQGKGNTIYF
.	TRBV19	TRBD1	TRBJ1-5	TGTGCCAGTAGTTCCGGCCGACAGGGGACGAATCAGCCCCAGCATTTT	CASSSGRQGTNQPQHF
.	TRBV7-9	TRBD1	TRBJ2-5	TGTGCCAGCAGCGCTGACAGGGGACAAGAGACCCAGTACTTC	CASSADRGQETQYF
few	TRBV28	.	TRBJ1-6	TGTGCCAGCAGTTCAGGGGATTCACCCCTCCACTTT	CASSSGDSPLHF